This T cell receptor beta chain was retrieved from a study of T cell repertoires in cytomegalovirus infection. Study-level background: Recently identified HLA-C-restricted CMV epitopes and well-studied HLA-B-restricted CMV epitopes were used by the study. Shared public TCR beta signatures pointed to both CMV infection and a matching HLA type. The study's findings and limits: HLA-C-restricted TCR beta clonotypes specific for CMV led the ex vivo response. Using cumulative public TCR beta family frequency, the authors identified those who carried CMV together with the relevant HLA.

Concerning this clonotype itself: The antigen is undetermined.

TCRdb analysed the reads with MiXCR anew, one entry per CDR3 protein. The sample consists of a few hundred thousand distinct CDR3 sequences, roughly a third of them appearing once. The V gene end was trimmed by 5 bases and the J gene end by 2 bases; junction bases not matched to a gene: 8. Per the germline V gene, CDR1 is LNHDA and CDR2 is SQIVND (reference sequence). The CDR3 runs 16 residues. The receptor comes from a human donor in good health (CMV status not recorded). Some clones in this sample may be carry-over from other donors' samples. This chain links TRBV19 with TRBJ2-5, with 10 bases identical to TRBD1. The sample was cultured PBMCs, taken from culture after CMV antigen stimulation. The DNA for the CDR3 is TGTGCCAGTAGTGCCGGGGACAGGGGAGGGCAAGAGACCCAGTACTTC. Protein sequence: CASSAGDRGGQETQYF.